The sequence of this TCR beta chain was determined in a study of blood T cells in healthy people across ages. Together with a sample-barcoded 5' primer, a J-beta primer mix was included in a second PCR lasting about 7 to 11 cycles. From the 5' RACE reads, TCRdb called clonotypes with MiXCR, one entry per CDR3 protein. The data show 1,300,000 or so distinct CDR3 sequences, approximately 59% seen once. The CDR3 loop spans 18 amino acids. Per the germline V gene, CDR1 is SGHRS and CDR2 is YFSETQ. A note on this clonotype: Sequence at one end of the junction differs from germline and may be a read error.

Sequencing input: blood. The chain links TRBV5-1 to TRBJ1-1, with a weak D call TRBD1 (6 bases). This TCR came from a man between 18 and 29 years old in good health. CDR3 protein: CASSLAGDPRDKNTEAFF. Written as DNA, the CDR3 is TGCGCCAGCAGCTTGGCCGGAGACCCCCGGGACAAGAACACGGAAGCTTTCTTT.